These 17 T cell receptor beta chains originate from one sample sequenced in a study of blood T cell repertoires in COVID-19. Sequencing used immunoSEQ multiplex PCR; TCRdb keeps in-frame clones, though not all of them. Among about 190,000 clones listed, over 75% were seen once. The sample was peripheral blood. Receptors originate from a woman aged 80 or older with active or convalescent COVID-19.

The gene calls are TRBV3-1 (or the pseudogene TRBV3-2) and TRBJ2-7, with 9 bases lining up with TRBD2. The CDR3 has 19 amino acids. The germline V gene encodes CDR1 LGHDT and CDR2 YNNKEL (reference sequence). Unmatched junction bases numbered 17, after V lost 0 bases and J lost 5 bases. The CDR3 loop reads CASSQEIRAAGGAAHEQYF. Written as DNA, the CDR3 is TGTGCCAGCAGCCAAGAGATTCGGGCAGCGGGGGGTGCGGCGCACGAGCAGTACTTC.

In DNA form, the CDR3 reads TGTGCCAGCAGCCAAACCCGGGGACAGTCGGAAGCTTTCTTT. Its translation is CASSQTRGQSEAFF. The rearrangement links TRBV3-1 (or the pseudogene TRBV3-2) to TRBJ1-1; 7 positions agree with TRBD1. V shed 2 bases, J shed 8 bases, and the junction held 8 bases outside the gene matches. This CDR3 contains 14 residues. Germline V CDR1 and CDR2: LGHDT, YNNKEL (reference sequence).

The CDR3 here is CASFRGASGETQYF. DNA for the CDR3: TGCGCCAGCTTCAGAGGGGCTAGCGGGGAGACCCAGTACTTC. This sequence joins TRBV5-1 and TRBJ2-5, with 8 bases identical to TRBD2. J gave up 5 bases and V 7 bases, and 10 bases lay outside the gene matches. Germline CDR1 SGHRS, CDR2 YFSETQ. The CDR3 runs to 14 residues.

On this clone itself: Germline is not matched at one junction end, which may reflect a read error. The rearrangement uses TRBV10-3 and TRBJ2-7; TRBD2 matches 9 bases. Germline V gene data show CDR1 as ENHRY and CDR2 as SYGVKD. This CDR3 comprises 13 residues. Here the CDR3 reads CAISESVALAGSF. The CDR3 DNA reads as TGTGCCATCAGTGAGTCTGTGGCGCTAGCGGGGTCCTTC.

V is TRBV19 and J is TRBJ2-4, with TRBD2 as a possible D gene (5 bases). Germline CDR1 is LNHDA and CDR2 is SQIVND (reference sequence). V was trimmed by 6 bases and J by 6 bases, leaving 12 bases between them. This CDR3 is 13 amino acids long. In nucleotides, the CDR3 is TGTGCCAGTAGCCAACCAGGACTAAACATTCAGTACTTC. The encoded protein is CASSQPGLNIQYF.

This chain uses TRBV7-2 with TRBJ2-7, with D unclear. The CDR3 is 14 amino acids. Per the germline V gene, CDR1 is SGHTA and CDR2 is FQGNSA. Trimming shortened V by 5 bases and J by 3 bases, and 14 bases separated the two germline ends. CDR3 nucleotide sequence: TGTGCCAGCAGCCCCCCTCGAGGCAGCTACGAGCAGTACTTC. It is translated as CASSPPRGSYEQYF.

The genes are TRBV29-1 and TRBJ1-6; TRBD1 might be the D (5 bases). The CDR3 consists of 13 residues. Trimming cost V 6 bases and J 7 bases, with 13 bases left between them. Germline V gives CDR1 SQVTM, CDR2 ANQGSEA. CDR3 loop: CSVASGQNSPLHF. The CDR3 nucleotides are TGCAGCGTCGCCTCAGGGCAAAATTCACCCCTCCACTTT.

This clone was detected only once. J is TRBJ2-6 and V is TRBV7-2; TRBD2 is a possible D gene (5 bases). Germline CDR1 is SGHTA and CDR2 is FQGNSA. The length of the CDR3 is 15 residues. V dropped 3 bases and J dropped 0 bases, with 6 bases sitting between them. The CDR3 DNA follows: TGTGCCAGCAGCTTTGGGAGCTCTGGGGCCAACGTCCTGACTTTC. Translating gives CASSFGSSGANVLTF.

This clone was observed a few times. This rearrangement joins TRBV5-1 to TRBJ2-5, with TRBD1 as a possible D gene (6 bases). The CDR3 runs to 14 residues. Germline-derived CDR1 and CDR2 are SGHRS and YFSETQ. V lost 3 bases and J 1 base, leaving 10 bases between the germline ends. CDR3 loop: CASSSIQGQETQYF. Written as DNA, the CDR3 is TGCGCCAGCAGCTCAATACAGGGCCAAGAGACCCAGTACTTC.

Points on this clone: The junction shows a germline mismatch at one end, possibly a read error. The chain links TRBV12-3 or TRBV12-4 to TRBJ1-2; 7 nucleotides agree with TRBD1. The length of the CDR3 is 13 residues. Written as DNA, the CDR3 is TGTGCCAGCAGCCTTAGACAGGGCGGTCCCCGATCCTTC. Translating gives CASSLRQGGPRSF.

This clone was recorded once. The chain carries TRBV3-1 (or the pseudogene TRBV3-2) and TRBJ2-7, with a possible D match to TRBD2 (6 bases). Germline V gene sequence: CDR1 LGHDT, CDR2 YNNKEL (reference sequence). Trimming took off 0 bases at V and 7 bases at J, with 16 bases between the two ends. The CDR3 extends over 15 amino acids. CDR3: CASSQEAALAGEQYF. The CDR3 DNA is TGTGCCAGCAGCCAAGAAGCGGCGTTGGCGGGGGAGCAGTACTTC.

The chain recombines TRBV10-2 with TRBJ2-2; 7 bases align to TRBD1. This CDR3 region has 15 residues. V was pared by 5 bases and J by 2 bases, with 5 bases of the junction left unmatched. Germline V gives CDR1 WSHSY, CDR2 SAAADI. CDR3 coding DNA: TGCGCCAGCAGTTACAGGGGCTTAAACACCGGGGAGCTGTTTTTT. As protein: CASSYRGLNTGELFF.

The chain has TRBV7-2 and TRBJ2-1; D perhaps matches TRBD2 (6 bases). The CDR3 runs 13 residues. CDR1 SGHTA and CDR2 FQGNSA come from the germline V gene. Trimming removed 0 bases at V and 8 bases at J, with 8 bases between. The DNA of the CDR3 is TGTGCCAGCAGCTTAGCCACGGGGGATGAGCAGTTCTTC. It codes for CASSLATGDEQFF.

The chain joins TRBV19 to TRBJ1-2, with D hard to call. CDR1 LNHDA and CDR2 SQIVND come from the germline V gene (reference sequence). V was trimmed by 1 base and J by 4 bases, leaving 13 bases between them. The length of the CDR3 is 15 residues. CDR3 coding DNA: TGTGCCAGTAGTATAGTTGGCCAGTCGTCCTATGGCTACACCTTC. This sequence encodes CASSIVGQSSYGYTF.

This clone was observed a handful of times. The CDR3 DNA reads TGTGCCTGGAGCCGGGACAGCTCCTACGAGCAGTACTTC. Protein product: CAWSRDSSYEQYF. The J gene is TRBJ2-7, the V gene TRBV30; 7 nucleotides align to TRBD1. The CDR3 length is 13 residues. The J segment lost 0 bases and the V segment lost 3 bases, leaving 2 bases of the junction unmatched. Germline CDR1 reads GTSNPN; CDR2 reads SVGIG (reference sequence).

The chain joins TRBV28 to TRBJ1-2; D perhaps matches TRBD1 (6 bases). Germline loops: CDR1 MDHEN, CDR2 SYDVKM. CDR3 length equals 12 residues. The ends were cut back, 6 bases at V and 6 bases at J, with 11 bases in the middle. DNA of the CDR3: TGTGCCAGCAGCAAATGGACAGATGGCTACACCTTC. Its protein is CASSKWTDGYTF.

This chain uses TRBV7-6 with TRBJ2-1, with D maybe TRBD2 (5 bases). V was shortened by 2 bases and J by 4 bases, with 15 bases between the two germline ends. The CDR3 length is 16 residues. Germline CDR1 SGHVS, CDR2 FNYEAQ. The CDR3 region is CASSLYKLAGYNEQFF. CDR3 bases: TGTGCCAGCAGCTTATACAAGCTAGCTGGGTACAATGAGCAGTTCTTC.